This T cell receptor (beta chain) was retrieved from a study of T-cell reconstitution after alpha-beta-depleted transplantation in children. Findings and limits, study-wide: At one year after transplant, newly produced T cells mostly accounted for T-cell counts and diversity. As was reported, about two months after transplant, alpha-beta T cells came from several hundred expanded graft clones.

This clonotype was seen many times. Antigen specificity is unknown. Trimming took off 6 bases at V and 6 bases at J, with 18 bases between the two ends. The CDR3 has 15 residues. The germline gives CDR1 SNHLY, CDR2 FYNNEI. Researchers prepared the TCRbeta library using unique molecular identifiers, the study reports. TCRdb processed the PCR reads anew with MiXCR; each CDR3 protein has one entry. The repertoire consists of approximately 290,000 distinct CDR3 sequences, with about 9.9% occurring once and the leading ten covering 23%. The TCR was taken from a male patient aged 2 to 9 who had a stem cell transplant for chronic granulomatous disease, so the T cells may come from the graft donor. The V call is TRBV2, the J call TRBJ2-1; D unclear. The material was peripheral blood, obtained 180 days after TCRalphabeta/CD19-depleted stem cell transplant. CDR3 residues: CASRKGIGLLNEQFF. CDR3 nucleotide sequence: TGTGCCAGCAGGAAGGGTATCGGCCTCCTCAATGAGCAGTTCTTC.